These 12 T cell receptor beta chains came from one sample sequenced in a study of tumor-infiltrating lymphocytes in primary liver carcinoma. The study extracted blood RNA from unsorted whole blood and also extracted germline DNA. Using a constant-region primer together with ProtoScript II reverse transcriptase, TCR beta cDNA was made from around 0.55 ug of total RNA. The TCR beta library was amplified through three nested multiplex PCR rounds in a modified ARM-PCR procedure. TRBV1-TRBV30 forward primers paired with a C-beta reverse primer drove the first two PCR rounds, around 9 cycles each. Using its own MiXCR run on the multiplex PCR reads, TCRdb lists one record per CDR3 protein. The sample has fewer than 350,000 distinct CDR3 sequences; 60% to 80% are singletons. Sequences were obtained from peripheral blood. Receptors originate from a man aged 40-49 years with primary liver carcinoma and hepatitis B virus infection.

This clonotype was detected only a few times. The CDR3 bases are TGTGCCAGCAGCGGTCGTTCAGGGGGTTCGAAGGAGCAGTACTTC. Translated: CASSGRSGGSKEQYF. The chain combines TRBV7-9 with TRBJ2-7; TRBD1 aligns across 7 bases. Germline lookup yields CDR1 SEHNR and CDR2 FQNEAQ (reference sequence). The CDR3 is 15 amino acids. V gave up 5 bases and J gave up 7 bases; unmatched junction bases: 14.

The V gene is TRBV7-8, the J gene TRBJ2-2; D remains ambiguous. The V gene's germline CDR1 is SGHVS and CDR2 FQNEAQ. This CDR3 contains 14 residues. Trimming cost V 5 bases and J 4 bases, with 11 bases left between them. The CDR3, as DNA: TGTGCCAGCAGCCCCCATCCCCGCACCGGGGAGCTGTTTTTT. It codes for CASSPHPRTGELFF.

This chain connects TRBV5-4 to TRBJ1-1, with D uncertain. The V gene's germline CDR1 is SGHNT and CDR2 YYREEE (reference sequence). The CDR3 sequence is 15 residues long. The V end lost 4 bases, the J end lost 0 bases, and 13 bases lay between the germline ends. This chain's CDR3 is CASSHQTYMNTEAFF. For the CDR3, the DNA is TGTGCCAGCAGCCACCAGACATACATGAACACTGAAGCTTTCTTT.

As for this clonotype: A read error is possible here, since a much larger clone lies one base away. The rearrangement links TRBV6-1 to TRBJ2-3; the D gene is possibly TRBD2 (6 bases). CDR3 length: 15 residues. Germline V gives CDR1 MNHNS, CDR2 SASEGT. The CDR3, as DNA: TGTGCCAGCACTGAACACGGGGGAGACGCAGATACGCAGTATTTT. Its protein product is CASTEHGGDADTQYF.

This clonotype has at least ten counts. The CDR3 protein is CASRRGGRKNIQYF. DNA of the CDR3: TGTGCCAGTCGGCGGGGCGGGAGGAAAAACATTCAGTACTTC. This chain joins TRBV6-2 or TRBV6-3 and TRBJ2-4; TRBD2 aligns across 8 bases. Losses at the gene ends were 9 bases for V and 4 bases for J; bases not matched to a gene: 8. The V gene's germline CDR1 is MNHEY and CDR2 SVGEGT. The CDR3 spans 14 residues.

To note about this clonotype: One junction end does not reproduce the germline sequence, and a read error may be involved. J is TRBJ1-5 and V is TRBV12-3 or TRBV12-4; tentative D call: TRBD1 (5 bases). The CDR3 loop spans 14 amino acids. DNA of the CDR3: TGTGCCAGCAGTCGAGGGGTCAGCAATCAGCCCAAGCATTTT. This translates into CASSRGVSNQPKHF.

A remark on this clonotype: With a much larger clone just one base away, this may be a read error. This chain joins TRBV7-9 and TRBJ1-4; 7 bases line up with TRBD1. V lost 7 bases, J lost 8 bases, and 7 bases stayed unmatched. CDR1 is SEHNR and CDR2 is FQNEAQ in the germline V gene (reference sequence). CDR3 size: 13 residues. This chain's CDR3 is CASNSTGVEKLFF. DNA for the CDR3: TGTGCCAGCAACTCTACAGGGGTGGAAAAACTGTTTTTT.

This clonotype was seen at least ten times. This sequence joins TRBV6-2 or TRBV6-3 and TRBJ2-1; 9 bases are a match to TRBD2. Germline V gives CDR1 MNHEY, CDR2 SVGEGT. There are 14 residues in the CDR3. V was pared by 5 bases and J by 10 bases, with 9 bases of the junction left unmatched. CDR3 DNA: TGTGCCAGCAGTCCCATAGCGGGAGTTTCCGAGCAGTTCTTC. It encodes CASSPIAGVSEQFF.

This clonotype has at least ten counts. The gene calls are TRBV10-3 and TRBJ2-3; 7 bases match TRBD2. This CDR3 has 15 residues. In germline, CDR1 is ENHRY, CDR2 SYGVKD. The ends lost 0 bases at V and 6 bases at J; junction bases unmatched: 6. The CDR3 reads CAISESTSRADTQYF. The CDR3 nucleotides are TGTGCCATCAGTGAGTCGACTAGCAGAGCGGATACGCAGTATTTT.

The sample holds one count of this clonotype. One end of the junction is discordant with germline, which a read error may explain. CDR3 sequence (DNA): TGCGCCAGCAGTCAATCGGCGGCAGGGGGTAGCAATCAACCCCAGCATTTT. Amino acids: CASSQSAAGGSNQPQHF. The chain combines TRBV23-1 with TRBJ1-5; 7 bases fit TRBD1. TRBV23-1 is an ORF; its function is uncertain. The CDR3 is made up of 17 amino acids.

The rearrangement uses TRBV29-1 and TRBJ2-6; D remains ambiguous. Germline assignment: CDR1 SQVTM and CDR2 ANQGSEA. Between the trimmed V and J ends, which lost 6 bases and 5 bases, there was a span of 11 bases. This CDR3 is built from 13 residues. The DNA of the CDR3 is TGCAGCGTCACGGGCTCCAGGGCCAACGTCCTGACTTTC. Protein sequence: CSVTGSRANVLTF.

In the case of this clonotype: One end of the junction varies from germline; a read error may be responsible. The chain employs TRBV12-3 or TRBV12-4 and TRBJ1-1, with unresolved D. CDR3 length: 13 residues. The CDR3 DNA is TGTGCCAGCAGTTTTTCAGGTGCCGCTGAAACTTTCTTT. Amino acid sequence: CASSFSGAAETFF.